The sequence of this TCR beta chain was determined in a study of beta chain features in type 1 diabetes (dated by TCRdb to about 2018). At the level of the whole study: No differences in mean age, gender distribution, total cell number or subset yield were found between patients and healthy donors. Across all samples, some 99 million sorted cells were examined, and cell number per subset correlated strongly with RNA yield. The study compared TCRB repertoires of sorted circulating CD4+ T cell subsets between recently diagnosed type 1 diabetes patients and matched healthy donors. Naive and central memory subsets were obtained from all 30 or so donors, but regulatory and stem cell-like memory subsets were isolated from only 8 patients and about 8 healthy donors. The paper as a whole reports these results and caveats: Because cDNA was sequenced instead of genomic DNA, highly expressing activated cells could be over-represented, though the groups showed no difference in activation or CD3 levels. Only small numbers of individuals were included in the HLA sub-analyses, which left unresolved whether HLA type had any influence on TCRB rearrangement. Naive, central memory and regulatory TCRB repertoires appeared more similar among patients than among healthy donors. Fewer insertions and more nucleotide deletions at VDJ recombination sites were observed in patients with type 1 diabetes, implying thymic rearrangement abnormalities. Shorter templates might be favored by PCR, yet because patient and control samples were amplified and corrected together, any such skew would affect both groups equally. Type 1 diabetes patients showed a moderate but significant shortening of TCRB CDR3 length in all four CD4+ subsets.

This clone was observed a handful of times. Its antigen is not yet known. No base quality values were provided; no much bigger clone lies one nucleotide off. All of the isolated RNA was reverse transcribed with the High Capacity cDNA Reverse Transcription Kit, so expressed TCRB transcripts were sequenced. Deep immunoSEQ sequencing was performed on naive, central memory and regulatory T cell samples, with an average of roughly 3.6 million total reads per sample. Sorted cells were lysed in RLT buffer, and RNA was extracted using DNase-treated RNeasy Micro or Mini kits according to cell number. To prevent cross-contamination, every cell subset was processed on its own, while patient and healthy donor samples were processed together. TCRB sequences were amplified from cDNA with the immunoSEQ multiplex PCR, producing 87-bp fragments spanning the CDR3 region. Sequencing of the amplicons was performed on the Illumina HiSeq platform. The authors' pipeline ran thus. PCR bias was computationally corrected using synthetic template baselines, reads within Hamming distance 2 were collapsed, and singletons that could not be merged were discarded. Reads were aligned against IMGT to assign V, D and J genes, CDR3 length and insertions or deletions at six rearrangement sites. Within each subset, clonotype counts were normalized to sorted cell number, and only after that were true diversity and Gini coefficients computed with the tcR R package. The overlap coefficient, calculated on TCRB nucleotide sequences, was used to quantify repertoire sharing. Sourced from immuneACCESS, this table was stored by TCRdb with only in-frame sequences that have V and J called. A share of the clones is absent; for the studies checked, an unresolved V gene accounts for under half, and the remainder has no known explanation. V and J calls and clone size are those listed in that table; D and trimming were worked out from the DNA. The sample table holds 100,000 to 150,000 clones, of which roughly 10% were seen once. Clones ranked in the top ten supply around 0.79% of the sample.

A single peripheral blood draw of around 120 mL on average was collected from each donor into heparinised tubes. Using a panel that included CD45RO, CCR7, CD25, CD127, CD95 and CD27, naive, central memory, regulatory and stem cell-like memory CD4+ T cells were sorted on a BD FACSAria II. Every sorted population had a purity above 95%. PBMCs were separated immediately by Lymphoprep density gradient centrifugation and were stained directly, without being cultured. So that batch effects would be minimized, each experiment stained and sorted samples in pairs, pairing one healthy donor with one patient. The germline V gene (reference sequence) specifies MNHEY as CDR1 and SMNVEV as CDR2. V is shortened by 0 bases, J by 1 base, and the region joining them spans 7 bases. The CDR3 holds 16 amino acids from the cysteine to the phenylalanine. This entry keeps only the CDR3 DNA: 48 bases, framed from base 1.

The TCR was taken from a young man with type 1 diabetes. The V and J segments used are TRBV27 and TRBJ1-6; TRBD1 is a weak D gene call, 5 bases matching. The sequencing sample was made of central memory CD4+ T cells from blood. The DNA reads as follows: TGTGCCAGCAGTTTATCGGGGGGGTCCTATAATTCACCCCTCCACTTT. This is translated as CASSLSGGSYNSPLHF.